The next 29 T cell receptor beta chains were all read from a single sample in a study of shared clonotypes between healthy human individuals. The protocol was immunoSEQ multiplex PCR, while the TCRdb copy is restricted to in-frame clones and leaves out a portion. The sample records more than 400,000 clones, about 85% being singletons. The specimen sequenced was PBMCs. These receptors were taken from a woman between 40 and 55 years old in good health. Some clones in this sample may be carry-over from other donors' samples.

The rearrangement links TRBV5-6 to TRBJ1-1; possible D gene TRBD1, 6 bases. CDR3 length: 15 residues. Germline lookup yields CDR1 SGHDT and CDR2 YYEEEE. The V end lost 4 bases, the J end lost 7 bases, and 20 bases lay between the germline ends. CDR3 nucleotide sequence: TGTGCCAGCAGCCAGCCGACAGGCCTTGGGGGTGAAGCTTTCTTT. This codes for CASSQPTGLGGEAFF.

The chain uses TRBV15 and TRBJ2-7, with 9 bases that match TRBD2. Germline assignment: CDR1 LNHNV and CDR2 YYDKDF (reference sequence). There are 14 residues in the CDR3. V lost 3 bases to trimming and J lost 4 bases; unmatched junction nucleotides: 4. The CDR3 DNA follows: TGTGCCACCAGCAGGCTCCTAGCGGGATACGAGCAGTACTTC. Translated, it gives CATSRLLAGYEQYF.

Notes on this clone: With a far larger clone one base away, a read error is the likely cause. This rearrangement joins TRBV10-3 to TRBJ2-3; the D call may be TRBD1 or TRBD2 (5 bases each). CDR3 size: 16 residues. With 0 bases removed from V and 6 bases from J, the gap between germline ends came to 16 bases. Germline V lookup: CDR1 ENHRY, CDR2 SYGVKD. CDR3 protein: CAISESGDGGLDTQYF. Written as DNA, the CDR3 is TGTGCCATCAGTGAGTCCGGGGACGGCGGGTTGGATACGCAGTATTTT.

This chain joins TRBV5-1 and TRBJ2-7; maybe TRBD1 (6 bases). V was trimmed by 2 bases and J by 7 bases, leaving 19 bases between them. This CDR3 region has 15 residues. Germline loops: CDR1 SGHRS, CDR2 YFSETQ. CDR3 DNA: TGCGCCAGCAGCTTCGTAGGACAGTTCGTGGGGGAGCAGTACTTC. As protein: CASSFVGQFVGEQYF.

A word on this clone: A far more abundant clone sits one base away, making this likely a read error. V usage is TRBV30 and J usage is TRBJ2-1; 14 nucleotides agree with TRBD2. V shed 2 bases and J 8 bases; nucleotides not matched to a gene: 5. The CDR3 loop spans 15 amino acids. Germline V CDR1 and CDR2: GTSNPN, SVGIG (reference sequence). Here the CDR3 DNA reads TGTGCCTGGAGTTCCGGGACTAGCGGGGGCGATGAGCAGTTCTTC. Translating gives CAWSSGTSGGDEQFF.

With respect to this clone: Other DNA sequences in the sample encode the same CDR3. The chain joins TRBV9 to TRBJ2-5; D not resolved. V lost 0 bases to trimming and J lost 5 bases, with 8 bases between them. Germline CDR1 is SGDLS and CDR2 is YYNGEE. The CDR3 is made up of 13 amino acids. The CDR3 DNA follows: TGTGCCAGCAGCGTAGGTCCCGGGGAGACCCAGTACTTC. Protein: CASSVGPGETQYF. Looking up the rest from reference TRBV9 and TRBJ2-5 gives the full variable domain: DSGVTQTPKHLITATGQRVTLRCSPRSGDLSVYWYQQSLDQGLQFLIQYYNGEERAKGNILERFSAQQFPDLHSELNLSSLELGDSALYFCASSVGPGETQYFGPGTRLLVL.

The chain employs TRBV5-1 and TRBJ2-1, with 8 positions matching TRBD2. The CDR3 runs to 19 residues. CDR1 is SGHRS, CDR2 YFSETQ, per germline. The V and J ends lost 4 bases and 4 bases, in that order; junction bases with no gene match: 19. The CDR3 loop is CASSLRTPKAEREYNEQFF. The CDR3 DNA follows: TGCGCCAGCAGCCTCCGGACACCTAAGGCCGAGCGGGAGTACAATGAGCAGTTCTTC.

The chain recombines TRBV28 with TRBJ2-1, with 13 bases fitting TRBD2. The V and J ends lost 5 bases and 9 bases, in that order; junction bases with no gene match: 7. CDR1 and CDR2 from the germline V gene are MDHEN and SYDVKM. The length of the CDR3 is 15 residues. CDR3 bases: TGTGCCAGCAGTACCCCGGGACTAGCGGGAACTGAGCAGTTCTTC. It yields the protein CASSTPGLAGTEQFF.

CDR3 in amino acids: CASSGRGWGNTEAFF. CDR3 nucleotide sequence: TGTGCCAGCAGTGGACGGGGATGGGGAAACACTGAAGCTTTCTTT. V usage is TRBV6-1 and J usage is TRBJ1-1; D is ambiguous. Germline loops: CDR1 MNHNS, CDR2 SASEGT. The length of the CDR3 is 15 residues. V gave up 4 bases and J gave up 2 bases, with 14 bases separating them.

This chain uses TRBV5-6 with TRBJ2-1, with TRBD2 as a possible D gene (6 bases). V was pared by 2 bases and J by 0 bases, with 9 bases between. CDR3 length: 15 residues. Germline V CDR1 and CDR2: SGHDT, YYEEEE. CDR3 in amino acids: CASSFRDSSYNEQFF. Here the CDR3 DNA reads TGTGCCAGCAGCTTCCGGGACTCCTCCTACAATGAGCAGTTCTTC.

The chain recombines TRBV4-2 with TRBJ1-5; D call uncertain. Between the trimmed V and J ends, which lost 8 bases and 4 bases, there was a span of 12 bases. This CDR3 has 13 amino acids. From germline, CDR1 is LGHNA and CDR2 YNFKEQ. The CDR3 DNA sequence: TGTGCCAGCGGTCAGCCAAAAAATCAGCCCCAGCATTTT. Translation gives CASGQPKNQPQHF.

This clone was detected only a few times. Since a far larger clone is one base different, this is likely a read error. This is likely a read error, given that the CDR3 carries no conserved phenylalanine or tryptophan at its end. This sample also contains other DNA sequences that code for the same CDR3. The chain combines TRBV6-5 with TRBJ2-7; 9 positions match TRBD2. V shed 3 bases, J shed 3 bases, and the junction held 9 bases outside the gene matches. From germline, CDR1 is MNHEY and CDR2 SVGAGI. CDR3 length: 16 amino acids. CDR3 in amino acids: CASSYGLGTSIYEQYL. The CDR3 bases are TGTGCCAGCAGTTATGGTCTGGGGACTAGCATCTACGAGCAGTACCTC.

The chain links TRBV25-1 to TRBJ2-7, with D possibly being TRBD1 (6 bases). The CDR3 extends over 13 amino acids. V lost 5 bases and J lost 2, with 10 bases in between. CDR1 and CDR2 from the germline V gene are MGHDK and SYGVNS. The CDR3 here is CASSLTGTYEQYF. The DNA of the CDR3 is TGTGCCAGCAGTCTCACAGGGACCTACGAGCAGTACTTC.

The chain employs TRBV19 and TRBJ1-1, with 7 bases aligning to TRBD1. The CDR3 is 15 amino acids. Germline V gene lookup returns CDR1 LNHDA and CDR2 SQIVND (reference sequence). The J segment lost 9 bases and the V segment lost 3 bases, leaving 13 bases of the junction unmatched. CDR3 sequence (DNA): TGTGCCAGTAGTATGGCCACCGGGACAGCTTTCAAAGCTTTCTTT. It yields the protein CASSMATGTAFKAFF.

The chain joins TRBV9 to TRBJ2-7; 7 nucleotides align to TRBD2. Trimming removed 1 base from V and 2 bases from J; junction bases left unmatched: 6. This CDR3 region has 15 residues. CDR1 is SGDLS and CDR2 is YYNGEE in the germline V gene. CDR3 protein: CASSVMAGETYEQYF. The CDR3 nucleotides are TGTGCCAGCAGCGTAATGGCGGGAGAGACCTACGAGCAGTACTTC. Combining the CDR3 with reference TRBV9 and TRBJ2-7 gives the whole variable domain DSGVTQTPKHLITATGQRVTLRCSPRSGDLSVYWYQQSLDQGLQFLIQYYNGEERAKGNILERFSAQQFPDLHSELNLSSLELGDSALYFCASSVMAGETYEQYFGPGTRLTVT.

V gene TRBV9 combines with J gene TRBJ2-2, with 7 nucleotides matching TRBD2. With V trimmed by 4 bases and J by 4 bases, 16 bases remained unmatched. The CDR3 sequence is 18 residues long. The germline gives CDR1 SGDLS, CDR2 YYNGEE. The CDR3 DNA is TGTGCCAGCAGCCAAAAAACTGGCGGGGGTCGGGGCACCGGGGAGCTGTTTTTT. The encoded protein is CASSQKTGGGRGTGELFF. Complete variable domain (other parts from reference TRBV9 and TRBJ2-2): DSGVTQTPKHLITATGQRVTLRCSPRSGDLSVYWYQQSLDQGLQFLIQYYNGEERAKGNILERFSAQQFPDLHSELNLSSLELGDSALYFCASSQKTGGGRGTGELFFGEGSRLTVL.

J is TRBJ2-7 and V is TRBV5-8, with 9 positions matching TRBD1. Germline CDR1 and CDR2: SGHTS and YDEGEE. This CDR3 is built from 14 residues. With V trimmed by 3 bases and J by 2 bases, 3 bases remained unmatched. The CDR3 DNA reads as TGTGCCAGCAGCTCCGGGACAGGGACCTACGAGCAGTACTTC. As protein: CASSSGTGTYEQYF.

J is TRBJ1-2 and V is TRBV30; D is possibly TRBD1 (5 bases). The V end lost 7 bases, the J end lost 6 bases, and 12 bases lay between the germline ends. The CDR3 is 11 amino acids. Germline V lookup: CDR1 GTSNPN, CDR2 SVGIG (reference sequence). DNA of the CDR3: TGTGCCTCCCCGGGACCTAATGGCTACACCTTC. Translation: CASPGPNGYTF.

The rearrangement uses TRBV5-1 and TRBJ2-5, with D perhaps matching TRBD1 (6 bases). The CDR3 length is 14 residues. The germline gives CDR1 SGHRS, CDR2 YFSETQ. Trimming took off 3 bases at V and 7 bases at J, with 16 bases between the two ends. This CDR3 reads CASSSMTGLGTQYF. The CDR3 bases are TGCGCCAGCAGCTCAATGACAGGCCTTGGGACCCAGTACTTC.

V and J are TRBV4-1 and TRBJ1-2, with D perhaps TRBD1 (6 bases). Germline CDR1 and CDR2: MGHRA and YSYEKL. The CDR3 length is 16 residues. V was pared by 1 base and J by 4 bases, with 16 bases between. The CDR3 DNA reads as TGCGCCAGCAGCCAAGCCCCAGACGAAGGGGGCTATGGCTACACCTTC. Its translation: CASSQAPDEGGYGYTF.

Only a few counts were recorded for this clone. This likely traces to a read error, being one base from a far larger clone. The CDR3 end shows no conserved phenylalanine or tryptophan, and so a read error is likely. The V call is TRBV2, the J call TRBJ1-1; D remains ambiguous. CDR1 and CDR2 from the germline V gene are SNHLY and FYNNEI. The V end lost 6 bases, the J end lost 0 bases, and 8 bases lay between the germline ends. The CDR3 has 13 residues. This chain's CDR3 is CASRQEVNTEAFL. The CDR3 DNA sequence: TGTGCCAGCAGGCAAGAGGTGAACACTGAAGCTTTCCTT.

On this clone itself: With a far larger clone one base away, a read error is the likely cause. The chain links TRBV7-9 to TRBJ2-6; 8 nucleotides agree with TRBD1. The length of the CDR3 is 18 residues. The germline CDR1 and CDR2 sequences are SEHNR and FQNEAQ (reference sequence). V shed 5 bases and J 4 bases; nucleotides not matched to a gene: 13. The CDR3 is CASSQSDRGGKGANVLTF. The DNA for the CDR3 is TGTGCCAGCAGCCAAAGTGACAGGGGCGGTAAAGGGGCCAACGTCCTGACTTTC.

This clone was recorded a few times. The likely explanation is a read error, given a far larger clone one base away. This rearrangement joins TRBV25-1 to TRBJ2-7, with D possibly being TRBD2 (5 bases). Deletions cut 5 bases from V and 6 bases from J, with 23 bases between. This CDR3 is built from 16 residues. CDR1 is MGHDK and CDR2 is SYGVNS in the germline V gene. This chain's CDR3 is CASSPSWSRSRGEQYF. Written as DNA, the CDR3 is TGTGCCAGCAGTCCTAGCTGGAGCCGATCACGGGGCGAGCAGTACTTC.

V is TRBV7-9 and J is TRBJ1-2; 7 bases are a match to TRBD1. CDR1 SEHNR and CDR2 FQNEAQ come from the germline V gene (reference sequence). The CDR3 is 16 amino acids. The trim removed 4 bases at V and 4 bases at J, leaving 12 bases unmatched. CDR3 DNA: TGTGCCAGCAGCTCCGCGGCCACAGGGGCCCTCTATGGCTACACCTTC. Residues: CASSSAATGALYGYTF.

The gene calls are TRBV10-1 and TRBJ2-1; 11 bases match TRBD1. The CDR3 is 16 amino acids. Germline CDR1 reads WNHNN; CDR2 reads SYGVQD (reference sequence). Trimming removed 3 bases from V and 5 bases from J; junction bases left unmatched: 6. This CDR3 is CASSDFPGQGDNEQFF. CDR3 DNA sequence: TGCGCCAGCAGTGATTTTCCGGGACAGGGGGACAATGAGCAGTTCTTC.

The rearrangement links TRBV27 to TRBJ2-1; D possibly corresponds to TRBD1 (6 bases). The CDR3 is 14 amino acids. The ends were cut back, 6 bases at V and 0 bases at J, with 9 bases in the middle. Per germline, CDR1 MNHEY and CDR2 SMNVEV (reference sequence). CDR3 sequence reads: CASSPGHSYNEQFF. The CDR3 DNA reads TGTGCCAGCAGCCCGGGACACTCCTACAATGAGCAGTTCTTC.

As to this clone: A far larger clone lies a single base away; this is likely a read error. The chain joins TRBV30 to TRBJ1-1; D perhaps matches TRBD1 (6 bases). The CDR3 runs to 13 residues. CDR1 and CDR2 (germline): GTSNPN, SVGIG (reference sequence). The DNA for the CDR3 is TGTGCCTGGTCCCGGACAGCTGGGACTGCAGCTTTCTTT. Amino acid sequence: CAWSRTAGTAAFF.

This clone was counted a few times. A much larger clone is a single base away; this may be a read error. The J gene is TRBJ2-1, the V gene TRBV29-1; D may be TRBD1 (8 bases). The ends were cut back, 0 bases at V and 2 bases at J, with 14 bases in the middle. Per germline, CDR1 SQVTM and CDR2 ANQGSEA. The CDR3 runs to 16 residues. Written as DNA, the CDR3 is TGCAGCGTTGAAGATACACAGGGGGGGACCTACAATGAGCAGTTCTTC. Translating it yields CSVEDTQGGTYNEQFF.

This sequence joins TRBV11-1 and TRBJ2-2; D gene uncertain. Trimming removed 2 bases at V and 6 bases at J, with 10 bases between. The CDR3 has 14 residues. In germline, CDR1 is SGHAT, CDR2 FQDESV (reference sequence). CDR3 bases: TGTGCCAGCAGCTTAACTCTTGGGGCCGGGGAGCTGTTTTTT. Residues: CASSLTLGAGELFF.